The clone carrying this T cell receptor beta chain has only a few counts. Its target is not known. Library preparation (for TCRbeta) was performed with unique molecular identifiers. TCRdb re-called the PCR reads through MiXCR, storing one row per CDR3 protein. The sample consists of hundreds of thousands of distinct CDR3 sequences, around 13% of them appearing once. The data derive from a study of T-cell reconstitution after alpha-beta-depleted transplantation in children. Broader study findings: T-cell numbers and diversity, one year after transplant, stemmed largely from T cells that were newly produced. The high TCRbeta diversity at day 60 in some patients came from surviving recipient T cells and thymic progenitors. Expanded graft clones, several hundred of them, were reportedly the source of alpha-beta T cells about two months after transplant.

The CDR3 sequence is 17 residues long. V was cut by 4 bases and J by 6 bases, with 21 bases left in between. Germline V gives CDR1 SGHDN, CDR2 FVKESK. The source is a girl aged 2-10 years with congenital amegakaryocytic thrombocytopenia, due to receive a stem cell transplant. This specimen consisted of PBMCs, obtained before TCRalphabeta/CD19-depleted stem cell transplant. The J gene is TRBJ2-2, the V gene TRBV14, with D possibly matching TRBD2 (5 bases). As DNA, the CDR3 is TGTGCCAGCAGCCCCTTCGACTACGCCACCTATCCCGGGGAGCTGTTTTTT. Translating gives CASSPFDYATYPGELFF.